This T cell receptor (beta chain) emerged from a study of blood T cells in healthy people across ages. Germline CDR1 reads DFQATT; CDR2 reads SNEGSKA (reference sequence). CDR3 size: 16 residues. Then a second PCR, running roughly 6 to 12 cycles, was carried out with a sample-barcoded 5' primer and a J-beta primer mix. Each CDR3 protein gets one entry after TCRdb re-called the 5' RACE reads with MiXCR. The sample contains hundreds of thousands of distinct CDR3 sequences, about 45% of which appear only once. This chain connects TRBV20-1 to TRBJ2-7, with TRBD2 matching over 7 bases. The J call is in doubt because the DNA end fits TRBJ2-5 better. Sequencing used blood. This TCR came from a man older than 75 in good health. This CDR3 reads CSARGPGLERTETQYF. The CDR3 DNA reads as TGCAGTGCTAGAGGCCCTGGACTAGAGCGCACTGAGACCCAGTACTTC.